These 26 T cell receptor beta chains originate from one sample sequenced in a study of T cell responses to AZD1222 COVID-19 vaccine. Here immunoSEQ multiplex PCR was the method, and the copy in TCRdb shows in-frame clones only, minus some. The table lists about 140,000 clones, 85% to 90% of them singletons, with around 3% in the top ten. Specimen: peripheral blood, collected 28 days after the second AZD1222 dose. The receptors derive from an adult who received the AZD1222 COVID-19 vaccine.

This chain uses TRBV6-2 or TRBV6-3 with TRBJ1-1, with D maybe TRBD1 (5 bases). The CDR3 sequence is 13 residues long. Germline-derived CDR1 and CDR2 are MNHEY and SVGEGT. V was pared by 4 bases and J by 1 base, with 7 bases between. Written as DNA, the CDR3 is TGTGCCAGCAGTTCCCAGGGGAACACTGAAGCTTTCTTT. Translation: CASSSQGNTEAFF.

The CDR3 DNA follows: TGTGCCAGCAGCCCCCCGGGACAGGCGGTCACTGAAGCTTTCTTT. Protein product: CASSPPGQAVTEAFF. The rearrangement links TRBV7-3 to TRBJ1-1; TRBD1 agrees at 8 bases. Germline V lookup: CDR1 SGHTA, CDR2 FQGTGA. Germline trimming cut 5 bases from V and 4 bases from J; bases unmatched to any gene: 9. This CDR3 spans 15 amino acids. Together with reference TRBV7-3 and TRBJ1-1, the CDR3 gives the full variable domain: GAGVSQTPSNKVTEKGKYVELRCDPISGHTALYWYRQSLGQGPEFLIYFQGTGAADDSGLPNDRFFAVRPEGSVSTLKIQRTERGDSAVYLCASSPPGQAVTEAFFGQGTRLTVV.

This chain joins TRBV6-2 or TRBV6-3 and TRBJ1-2; weak D call: TRBD1 (6 bases). CDR3 length: 15 amino acids. The germline CDR1 and CDR2 sequences are MNHEY and SVGEGT. Trimming stripped 2 bases from V and 4 bases from J, with 14 bases between. The CDR3 sequence: CASSYGSRGGYGYTF. The CDR3 region has the DNA TGTGCCAGCAGTTACGGAAGCAGGGGAGGCTATGGCTACACCTTC.

The rearrangement links TRBV7-2 to TRBJ2-3; D call uncertain. Germline V gives CDR1 SGHTA, CDR2 FQGNSA. The V gene lost 1 base and the J gene lost 4 bases, with 9 bases spanning the gap. The CDR3 runs 14 residues. The CDR3 region has the DNA TGTGCCAGCAGCTTAGAGTACTCCTCAGATACGCAGTATTTT. It yields the protein CASSLEYSSDTQYF.

In this sample, this clone turned up once. The V gene is TRBV19, the J gene TRBJ1-2; D perhaps matches TRBD1 (5 bases). This CDR3 is 13 amino acids long. Trimming pared 3 bases from V and 4 bases from J, leaving 9 bases between. Germline-derived CDR1 and CDR2 are LNHDA and SQIVND (reference sequence). DNA for the CDR3: TGTGCCAGTAGTATCGACAGTCCCTATGGCTACACCTTC. It encodes CASSIDSPYGYTF.

This chain links TRBV5-5 with TRBJ2-1; D is uncertain. CDR3 length: 16 amino acids. CDR1 and CDR2 (germline): SGHKS, YYEKEE (reference sequence). V lost 1 base, J lost 5 bases, and 16 bases lay in between. In DNA, the CDR3 is TGTGCCAGCAGCTTGCCGCCCTTTGTCGGAGACAATGAGCAGTTCTTC. It is translated as CASSLPPFVGDNEQFF.

The chain is built from TRBV28 and TRBJ1-2, with 7 bases fitting TRBD1. V was pared by 7 bases and J by 4 bases, with 6 bases of the junction left unmatched. The CDR3 sequence is 13 residues long. Per germline, CDR1 MDHEN and CDR2 SYDVKM. In nucleotides, the CDR3 is TGTGCCAGCACCAATGACAGGGCCTATGGCTACACCTTC. Residues: CASTNDRAYGYTF.

The chain couples TRBV30 to TRBJ1-6, with D possibly matching TRBD1 (5 bases). V was cut by 2 bases and J by 9 bases, with 8 bases left in between. Per the germline V gene, CDR1 is GTSNPN and CDR2 is SVGIG (reference sequence). CDR3 size: 12 residues. CDR3 in amino acids: CAWSFTGSPLHF. Here the CDR3 DNA reads TGTGCCTGGAGTTTCACAGGTTCACCCCTCCACTTT.

V usage is TRBV4-3 and J usage is TRBJ2-1; D might be TRBD1 or TRBD2, each matching 5 bases. V lost 1 base to trimming and J lost 0 bases, with 7 bases between them. The V gene's germline CDR1 is LGHNA and CDR2 YSLEER. The CDR3 spans 15 residues. For the CDR3, the DNA is TGCGCCAGCAGCCAAGGGGGGAGCTCCTACAATGAGCAGTTCTTC. Translated: CASSQGGSSYNEQFF.

The sample holds one count of this clone. V and J are TRBV30 and TRBJ2-3; no firm D call. Looked up from germline, CDR1 is GTSNPN and CDR2 is SVGIG (reference sequence). V was pared by 0 bases and J by 4 bases, with 8 bases between. This CDR3 spans 13 amino acids. The CDR3 loop reads CAWSVRGADTQYF. The CDR3 bases are TGTGCCTGGAGTGTACGCGGAGCAGATACGCAGTATTTT.

This clone was detected only a few times. The chain combines TRBV19 with TRBJ1-1; TRBD1 agrees at 7 bases. The CDR3 loop spans 15 amino acids. CDR1 is LNHDA, CDR2 SQIVND, per germline (reference sequence). V shed 1 base and J 5 bases; nucleotides not matched to a gene: 7. The CDR3 reads CASSIADRLLTEAFF. CDR3 coding DNA: TGTGCCAGTAGTATAGCGGACAGGTTGTTGACTGAAGCTTTCTTT.

This chain joins TRBV29-1 and TRBJ1-1; D gene uncertain. Germline values: CDR1 SQVTM, CDR2 ANQGSEA. The CDR3 has 14 residues. The V and J ends lost 1 base and 5 bases respectively, with 14 bases between them. The CDR3 nucleotides are TGCAGCGTTGAAGGGTTGACGGTCTGGACTGAAGCTTTCTTT. Translating gives CSVEGLTVWTEAFF.

This chain links TRBV5-1 with TRBJ1-1; D remains unclear. Germline V gives CDR1 SGHRS, CDR2 YFSETQ. Trimming removed 1 base from V and 0 bases from J, with 7 bases in between. The CDR3 consists of 14 residues. The CDR3 DNA follows: TGCGCCAGCAGCTTGCGAGGCTTGAACACTGAAGCTTTCTTT. Residues: CASSLRGLNTEAFF.

The chain recombines TRBV19 with TRBJ1-4; 8 bases line up with TRBD1. CDR3 length equals 14 residues. Germline V gives CDR1 LNHDA, CDR2 SQIVND (reference sequence). The V and J ends lost 5 bases and 7 bases, in that order; junction bases with no gene match: 6. The CDR3 reads CASSPQGAGEKLFF. CDR3 bases: TGTGCCAGTAGTCCCCAGGGGGCCGGTGAAAAACTGTTTTTT.

The chain employs TRBV4-2 and TRBJ1-3; 8 bases are shared with TRBD1. The CDR3 runs 16 residues. Germline-derived CDR1 and CDR2 are LGHNA and YNFKEQ. V gave up 4 bases and J gave up 1 base; unmatched junction bases: 6. This chain's CDR3 is CASSLTGGSSGNTIYF. In nucleotides, the CDR3 is TGTGCCAGCAGCCTTACAGGGGGGAGTTCTGGAAACACCATATATTTT.

The chain recombines TRBV11-2 with TRBJ2-3; 10 nucleotides align to TRBD2. This CDR3 comprises 19 residues. Per the germline V gene, CDR1 is SGHAT and CDR2 is FQNNGV. The J segment lost 6 bases and the V segment lost 1 base, leaving 16 bases of the junction unmatched. CDR3 loop: CASSLGTSGSLKAIDTQYF. For the CDR3, the DNA is TGTGCCAGCAGCTTAGGGACTAGCGGCTCCCTAAAGGCGATTGATACGCAGTATTTT.

The chain uses TRBV29-1 and TRBJ1-1, with TRBD1 identical over 7 bases. V shed 4 bases and J 0 bases; nucleotides not matched to a gene: 5. CDR3 length equals 14 residues. The germline CDR1 and CDR2 sequences are SQVTM and ANQGSEA. CDR3 region: CSVGEDRLNTEAFF. The DNA for the CDR3 is TGCAGCGTTGGGGAGGACAGGTTGAACACTGAAGCTTTCTTT.

The CDR3: CASSVAAETGELFF. For the CDR3, the DNA is TGTGCCAGCAGCGTAGCGGCAGAAACCGGGGAGCTGTTTTTT. The chain combines TRBV9 with TRBJ2-2, with D unresolved. The CDR3 extends over 14 amino acids. V lost 0 bases, J lost 5 bases, and 8 bases lay in between. The germline V gene encodes CDR1 SGDLS and CDR2 YYNGEE.

Turning to this clone: The junction does not match germline at one end; this may be a read error. The rearrangement joins TRBV7-7 to TRBJ2-3; D assignment may be TRBD1 or TRBD2 (6 bases each). Germline V lookup: CDR1 SSHAT, CDR2 FNYEAQ (reference sequence). The CDR3 has 15 residues. CDR3 region: CASSLRGAGTDTQYF. The CDR3 bases are TGTGCTAGCAGCTTAAGGGGGGCCGGCACAGATACGCAGTATTTT.

The chain has TRBV10-3 and TRBJ2-1; D is ambiguous. V lost 2 bases and J 8 bases, leaving 10 bases between the germline ends. Per germline, CDR1 ENHRY and CDR2 SYGVKD. CDR3 size: 13 residues. The CDR3 region is CAISEGRTYEQFF. The CDR3 nucleotides read TGTGCCATCAGTGAGGGACGAACCTATGAGCAGTTCTTC.

This clone was recorded only once. The V gene is TRBV7-6, the J gene TRBJ1-2; no reliable D call. Germline values: CDR1 SGHVS, CDR2 FNYEAQ. The CDR3 is 13 residues long. V shed 8 bases and J shed 8 bases, with 18 bases lying between them. The CDR3 here is CASRRDIVSGYTF. The CDR3 DNA follows: TGTGCCAGCCGCCGGGATATAGTCTCCGGCTACACCTTC.

The chain combines TRBV7-8 with TRBJ1-2; D not certain. The germline CDR1 and CDR2 sequences are SGHVS and FQNEAQ. Deletions cut 2 bases from V and 3 bases from J, with 7 bases between. The CDR3 extends over 13 amino acids. The CDR3 nucleotides are TGTGCCAGCAGCTTACGGCAGGACTATGGCTACACCTTC. As protein: CASSLRQDYGYTF.

CDR3 residues: CASSERGGRFF. CDR3 DNA: TGTGCCAGCAGTGAACGGGGGGGTCGGTTCTTC. The genes are TRBV2 and TRBJ2-1; TRBD2 agrees at 8 bases. From germline, CDR1 is SNHLY and CDR2 FYNNEI. The length of the CDR3 is 11 residues. Trimming took 2 bases from V and 15 from J; bases not matched to a gene: 3.

The CDR3 DNA reads TGTGCCTGGAGCGGGGGTAGCGTAGGAGAGACCCAGTACTTC. Protein: CAWSGGSVGETQYF. The chain has TRBV30 and TRBJ2-5; D might be TRBD2 (6 bases). Deletions cut 3 bases from V and 4 bases from J, with 15 bases between. CDR3 length: 14 residues. Germline assignment: CDR1 GTSNPN and CDR2 SVGIG (reference sequence).

The V and J genes are TRBV24-1 and TRBJ1-2; possible D gene TRBD1, 5 bases. V was trimmed by 4 bases and J by 3 bases, leaving 11 bases between them. The CDR3 consists of 14 residues. In germline, CDR1 is KGHDR, CDR2 SFDVKD. This CDR3 reads CATSDSQGDYGYTF. The CDR3 nucleotides are TGTGCCACCAGTGACTCCCAGGGTGACTATGGCTACACCTTC.

V and J are TRBV24-1 and TRBJ2-3, with 10 bases aligning to TRBD2. V shed 6 bases, J shed 7 bases, and the junction held 6 bases outside the gene matches. Germline V gene sequence: CDR1 KGHDR, CDR2 SFDVKD. The CDR3 runs 14 residues. The CDR3 sequence is CATSSGGALYTQYF. Written as DNA, the CDR3 is TGTGCCACCAGTAGCGGGGGGGCTTTGTATACGCAGTATTTT.